This TCR beta chain was observed in a study of blood T cell repertoires in COVID-19. Study in general: From the United States, Italy and Spain came samples of acute and convalescent COVID-19. Sources were T cells, B-cell-depleted T cells, or PBMCs; the material itself was cDNA or gDNA.

V lost 4 bases to trimming and J lost 0 bases; unmatched junction nucleotides: 6. The CDR3 sequence is 16 residues long. Per germline, CDR1 KGHSH and CDR2 LQKENI. In the study's own analysis: Amplified reference gene primers provided the basis for estimating nucleated cell counts. Libraries were prepared by immunoSEQ multiplex PCR; TCRdb keeps only in-frame clonotypes and omits some of them. The V and J calls and clone size were taken over from that table, and D and trimming were inferred from the DNA. Found here are roughly 90,000 clones, around four fifths of them singletons; the top ten hold 3.4%.

Specimen: peripheral blood. This TCR was sampled from a man in his forties or fifties with acute or convalescent COVID-19. This chain links TRBV18 with TRBJ1-3, with 7 bases fitting TRBD1. CDR3 DNA sequence: TGTGCCAGCTCACGGGACAGCCTGAGCTCTGGAAACACCATATATTTT. It specifies CASSRDSLSSGNTIYF.